Listed below are T cell receptor beta chains from one sample, sequenced in a study of blood T cells in healthy people across ages. TCRdb called the 5' RACE reads again in MiXCR, with one record for every CDR3 protein. The sample shows about 970,000 distinct CDR3 sequences, roughly half of them seen only once. Source material: blood. The source of these receptors is a woman aged 60-70 years in good health. Each CDR3 is given with its conserved first and last residue. Some rows mark clone size as missing; the rest say once, few, many or name a class of expanded clone.

j_call v_call clone_size cdr3_aa
TRBJ2-2 TRBV4-1 once CASSPGGSGKISAGELFF
TRBJ1-5 TRBV6-6 few CASSYGQGTGQPQHF
TRBJ2-3 TRBV12-3/TRBV12-4 . CASIKKGLAGADTQYF
TRBJ2-5 TRBV20-1 many CSARTGSQYF
TRBJ2-3 TRBV5-1 . CASSLDTNTDTQYF
. TRBV28 . CASSFYRTSGRNLEQYF
TRBJ2-1 TRBV28 . CASTVGGTSGYEQFF
TRBJ2-1 TRBV4-2 . CASSQELRARDNEQFF
TRBJ1-1 TRBV6-2/TRBV6-3 . CASSRWQSTEAFF
TRBJ2-7 TRBV29-1 . CSVSSGGGNEQYF
TRBJ2-6 TRBV28 . CASINRDSGASVLTF
TRBJ1-5 TRBV28 few CAMGRGFQPQHF
. TRBV7-3 . CASSLTSGFEQYF
TRBJ2-1 TRBV20-1 . CSAKTSGTTYNEQFF
TRBJ2-5 TRBV5-1 once CASSSWTGKETQYF
TRBJ2-3 TRBV7-6 few CASSLEVINTDTQYF
TRBJ2-5 TRBV7-9 many CASSFATGVGQETQYF
TRBJ2-7 TRBV5-6 . CASSVRASGSTYEQYF
TRBJ2-1 TRBV5-1 . CASSPWTGSSYNEQFF
TRBJ1-2 TRBV7-9 few CASSFPLAGDYGYTF
TRBJ2-5 TRBV20-1 few CSARGDTQTQYF
TRBJ1-2 TRBV11-2 . CASSLIDTVGYGYTF
TRBJ2-5 TRBV28 few CATAGTGTETQYF
TRBJ2-3 TRBV10-3 . CAISPAGPLGDTQYF
TRBJ2-7 TRBV27 . CASSFGVTPYEQYF
TRBJ2-5 TRBV11-2 . CASSLNVLAGETQYF
TRBJ2-1 TRBV10-3 . CAISEMGTSGNSYNEQFF
TRBJ2-4 TRBV10-3 many CATAEGGGEDIQYF
TRBJ2-7 TRBV24-1 many CATSDPGQGNYEQYF
TRBJ2-1 TRBV6-2/TRBV6-3 few CASSSLGGGVYNEQFF
TRBJ2-3 TRBV10-3 . CAISDAYNTDTQYF
TRBJ2-2 TRBV5-1 . CASSLAGGLDTGELFF
TRBJ2-1 TRBV25-1 few CASSEYSGRTAYNEQFF
TRBJ2-1 TRBV21-1 . CASSKTSTSGSYNEQFF
TRBJ1-4 TRBV7-2 . CASRLGNEKLFF
TRBJ1-2 TRBV15 few CATSRDKGQGYGYTF
TRBJ2-7 TRBV6-1 . CASSDLAGISYEQYF
TRBJ1-2 TRBV7-3 . CASSLGRWTEGGYTF
. TRBV7-9 . CASSPGQGALAYEQYF
TRBJ2-7 TRBV2 . CASSARDYEQYF
TRBJ1-2 TRBV3-1 . CASSSPDDGYTF
TRBJ2-5 TRBV5-5 . CASNLGLASGMYNEQYF
TRBJ1-5 TRBV29-1 . CSVAEGNQPQHF
TRBJ2-2 TRBV12-3/TRBV12-4 . CASSLTRGGPTGELFF
TRBJ2-2 TRBV28 few CASSFSRITGELFF